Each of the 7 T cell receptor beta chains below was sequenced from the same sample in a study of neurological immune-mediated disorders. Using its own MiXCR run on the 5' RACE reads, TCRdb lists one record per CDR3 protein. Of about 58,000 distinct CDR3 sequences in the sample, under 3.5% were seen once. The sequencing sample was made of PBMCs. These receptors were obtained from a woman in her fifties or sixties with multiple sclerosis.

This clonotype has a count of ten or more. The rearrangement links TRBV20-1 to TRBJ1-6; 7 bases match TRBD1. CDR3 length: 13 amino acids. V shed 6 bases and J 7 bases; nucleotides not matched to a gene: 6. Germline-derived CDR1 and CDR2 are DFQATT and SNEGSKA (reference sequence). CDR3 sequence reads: CSAAGTENSPLHF. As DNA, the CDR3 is TGCAGTGCGGCCGGGACAGAGAATTCACCCCTCCACTTT.

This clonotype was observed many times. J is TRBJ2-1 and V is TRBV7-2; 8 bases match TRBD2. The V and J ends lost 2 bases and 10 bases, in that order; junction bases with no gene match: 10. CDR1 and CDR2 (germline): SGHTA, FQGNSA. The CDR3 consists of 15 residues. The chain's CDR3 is CASSLRGTSIHEQFF. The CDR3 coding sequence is TGTGCCAGCAGCTTACGCGGGACTAGTATTCACGAGCAGTTCTTC.

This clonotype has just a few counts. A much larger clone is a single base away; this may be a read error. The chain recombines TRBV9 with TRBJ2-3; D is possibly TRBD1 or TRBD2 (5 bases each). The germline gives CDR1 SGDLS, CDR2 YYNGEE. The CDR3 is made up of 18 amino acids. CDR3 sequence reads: CASSVPKLRGRGTDKQYF. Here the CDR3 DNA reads TGTGCCAGCAGCGTCCCGAAGTTGAGGGGCCGAGGCACAGATAAGCAGTATTTT.

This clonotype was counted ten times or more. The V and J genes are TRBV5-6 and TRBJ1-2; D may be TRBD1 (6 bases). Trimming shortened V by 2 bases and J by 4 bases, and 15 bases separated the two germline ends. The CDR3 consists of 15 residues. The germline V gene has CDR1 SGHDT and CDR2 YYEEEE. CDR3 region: CASSFRFAGAYGYTF. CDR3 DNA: TGTGCCAGCAGCTTCCGATTCGCAGGGGCCTATGGCTACACCTTC.

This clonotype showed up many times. Here the CDR3 reads CASRPGNQPQHF. CDR3 nucleotide sequence: TGTGCCAGCAGACCAGGGAATCAGCCCCAGCATTTT. The chain combines TRBV6-6 with TRBJ1-5, with D possibly being TRBD1 (5 bases). Trimming stripped 6 bases from V and 4 bases from J, with 7 bases between. Germline V lookup: CDR1 MNHNY, CDR2 SVGAGI (reference sequence). The CDR3 is 12 residues long.

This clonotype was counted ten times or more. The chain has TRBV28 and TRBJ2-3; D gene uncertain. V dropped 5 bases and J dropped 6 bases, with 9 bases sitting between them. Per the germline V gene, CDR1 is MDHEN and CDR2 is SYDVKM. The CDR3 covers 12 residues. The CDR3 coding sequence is TGTGCCAGCAGTCCAGCGTATGATACGCAGTATTTT. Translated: CASSPAYDTQYF. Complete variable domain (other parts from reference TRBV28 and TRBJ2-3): DVKVTQSSRYLVKRTGEKVFLECVQDMDHENMFWYRQDPGLGLRLIYFSYDVKMKEKGDIPEGYSVSREKKERFSLILESASTNQTSMYLCASSPAYDTQYFGPGTRLTVL.

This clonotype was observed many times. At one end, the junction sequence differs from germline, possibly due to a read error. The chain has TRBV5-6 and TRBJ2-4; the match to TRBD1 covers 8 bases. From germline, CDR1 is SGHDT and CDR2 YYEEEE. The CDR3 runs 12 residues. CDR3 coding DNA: TGTGCCAGCAGCCCTGGGACAGGACCCGCAATCTTC. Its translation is CASSPGTGPAIF.